The 17 T cell receptor beta chains below come from one sample, sequenced in a study of identical twins. TCRdb recomputed calls from the 5' RACE reads with MiXCR, one row per CDR3 protein. The sample lists about 690,000 distinct CDR3 sequences, around 21% occurring once. The sample was also linked to a second study, of T cells expressing NK-cell markers.

Sample: PBMCs. The receptors shown here come from a woman between 18 and 29 years old in good health.

The genes are TRBV12-3 or TRBV12-4 and TRBJ1-6; D remains ambiguous. The CDR3 is made up of 14 amino acids. Trimming removed 2 bases at V and 6 bases at J, with 8 bases between. CDR3 residues: CASSLSHTNSPLHF. The CDR3 coding sequence is TGTGCCAGCAGTTTATCCCACACTAATTCACCCCTCCACTTT.

The rearrangement links TRBV6-1 to TRBJ2-3, with D uncertain. The V gene lost 6 bases and the J gene lost 2 bases, with 12 bases spanning the gap. The germline V gene has CDR1 MNHNS and CDR2 SASEGT. CDR3 length: 14 residues. In DNA, the CDR3 is TGTGCCAGCAGGGTGGCGGAGACCACAGATACGCAGTATTTT. Translation gives CASRVAETTDTQYF.

This clonotype came up a few times. A junction end diverges from the germline sequence, so it may reflect a read error. V is TRBV2 and J is TRBJ2-3; 10 nucleotides line up with TRBD2. The CDR3 is 18 residues long. Germline values: CDR1 SNHLY, CDR2 FYNNEI. In DNA form, the CDR3 reads TGTGCCATCAGTTTAAGAGCGGGGGGGGAAACTAGCACAGATACGCAGTATTTT. Protein: CAISLRAGGETSTDTQYF.

This clonotype was observed a handful of times. V and J are TRBV5-1 and TRBJ2-2, with TRBD1 matching over 7 bases. This CDR3 comprises 16 residues. CDR1 and CDR2 (germline): SGHRS, YFSETQ. The J segment lost 3 bases and the V segment lost 1 base, leaving 6 bases of the junction unmatched. The CDR3 here is CASSLNPDRYTGELFF. Written as DNA, the CDR3 is TGCGCCAGCAGCTTGAACCCGGACAGGTACACCGGGGAGCTGTTTTTT. The entire variable domain, with the rest obtained from reference TRBV5-1 and TRBJ2-2, is as follows: KAGVTQTPRYLIKTRGQQVTLSCSPISGHRSVSWYQQTPGQGLQFLFEYFSETQRNKGNFPGRFSGRQFSNSRSEMNVSTLELGDSALYLCASSLNPDRYTGELFFGEGSRLTVL.

Only a few counts were recorded for this clonotype. The genes are TRBV20-1 and TRBJ2-1; D may be TRBD1 or TRBD2 (6 bases each). Germline V lookup: CDR1 DFQATT, CDR2 SNEGSKA (reference sequence). V lost 2 bases and J 9 bases, leaving 14 bases between the germline ends. CDR3 length: 13 amino acids. The CDR3 spells CSARSWTGAEQFF. The CDR3 DNA reads as TGCAGTGCTAGATCCTGGACGGGGGCTGAGCAGTTCTTC.

The rearrangement joins TRBV7-2 to TRBJ2-3; 9 bases align to TRBD2. This CDR3 contains 15 residues. With V trimmed by 3 bases and J by 1 base, 2 bases remained unmatched. CDR1 is SGHTA and CDR2 is FQGNSA in the germline V gene. The CDR3 nucleotides read TGTGCCAGCAGCTTTGTAGCGGGGGGCACAGATACGCAGTATTTT. Protein product: CASSFVAGGTDTQYF.

The V gene is TRBV6-4, the J gene TRBJ2-1, with a possible D match to TRBD2 (6 bases). The CDR3 spans 17 residues. Trimming took 3 bases from V and 4 from J, leaving 19 bases between them. Germline V gene data show CDR1 as MRHNA and CDR2 as SNTAGT. The DNA of the CDR3 is TGTGCCAGCAGTGAGGAGGGGACGCGCTCCTTTTACAATGAGCAGTTCTTC. Protein: CASSEEGTRSFYNEQFF.

The chain employs TRBV6-5 and TRBJ2-1; D tentatively fits TRBD1 or TRBD2 (5 bases each). Germline V gives CDR1 MNHEY, CDR2 SVGAGI. Trimming removed 4 bases at V and 2 bases at J, with 15 bases between. The CDR3 sequence is 16 residues long. CDR3 coding DNA: TGTGCCAGCAGTTCAGGGAGTAAGGTCACCTACAATGAGCAGTTCTTC. As protein: CASSSGSKVTYNEQFF.

This clonotype occurred a few times. J is TRBJ1-1 and V is TRBV25-1; D uncertain. Germline V gene data show CDR1 as MGHDK and CDR2 as SYGVNS. Trimming stripped 4 bases from V and 14 bases from J, with 14 bases between. The CDR3 runs to 11 residues. CDR3 region: CASSVGHYGFF. CDR3 nucleotide sequence: TGTGCCAGCAGTGTAGGTCACTACGGCTTCTTT.

There are many counts of this clonotype. V and J are TRBV29-1 and TRBJ1-1, with D perhaps matching TRBD1 (5 bases). Trimming removed 4 bases at V and 3 bases at J, with 12 bases between. From germline, CDR1 is SQVTM and CDR2 ANQGSEA. CDR3 size: 13 residues. DNA for the CDR3: TGCAGCGTTGTGGGACCCCGCCACACTGAAGCTTTCTTT. Its translation: CSVVGPRHTEAFF.

This clonotype has a handful of counts. The chain uses TRBV7-7 and TRBJ2-3, with 9 bases that match TRBD2. V trimming: 1 base; J trimming: 4 bases; junction bases outside the gene matches: 6. CDR3 length: 16 residues. Germline V CDR1 and CDR2: SSHAT, FNYEAQ (reference sequence). CDR3 nucleotides: TGTGCCAGCAGCTTAGGTAGCGGGAGTTTTGCAGATACGCAGTATTTT. Its protein product is CASSLGSGSFADTQYF.

The chain couples TRBV10-3 to TRBJ1-1; the D is unclear. V was clipped by 10 bases and J by 8 bases, with 14 bases between them. From germline, CDR1 is ENHRY and CDR2 SYGVKD. CDR3 length equals 11 residues. The CDR3 protein is CATTGGFEAFF. The CDR3 DNA is TGTGCCACCACGGGCGGATTCGAAGCTTTCTTT.

The chain joins TRBV21-1 to TRBJ2-7. TRBV21-1 is an annotated pseudogene. The CDR3 covers 16 residues. As DNA, the CDR3 is TGTGCCAGCACCTGGGTTAGGCTATTGCGGCTCTACGAGCAGTACTTC. Its protein is CASTWVRLLRLYEQYF.

This clonotype has ten or more counts. The chain uses TRBV18 and TRBJ2-1; D possibly corresponds to TRBD1 (6 bases). Germline values: CDR1 KGHSH, CDR2 LQKENI. V lost 6 bases to trimming and J lost 0 bases, with 12 bases between them. The CDR3 is 15 amino acids. Written as DNA, the CDR3 is TGTGCCAGCTCGGAAGGACAGAGCTCCTACAATGAGCAGTTCTTC. It yields the protein CASSEGQSSYNEQFF.

The rearrangement joins TRBV9 to TRBJ2-1; TRBD2 matches 15 bases. There are 15 residues in the CDR3. The V gene's germline CDR1 is SGDLS and CDR2 YYNGEE. Unmatched junction bases numbered 7, after V lost 6 bases and J lost 9 bases. For the CDR3, the DNA is TGTGCCAGCACCCGGACTAGCGGGAGGGTGAGTGAGCAGTTCTTC. It translates to CASTRTSGRVSEQFF.

This chain's CDR3 is CSARGYGTRSSSNQPQHF. DNA of the CDR3: TGCAGTGCTAGGGGATATGGGACACGATCGTCCTCCAATCAGCCCCAGCATTTT. The chain links TRBV20-1 to TRBJ1-5, with a possible D match to TRBD1 (6 bases). The CDR3 totals 18 residues. Trimming left V 3 bases short and J 3 bases short, with 24 bases between. CDR1 is DFQATT and CDR2 is SNEGSKA in the germline V gene (reference sequence).

This clonotype was seen more than once but under ten times. The V call is TRBV4-3, the J call TRBJ2-1; the D gene is possibly TRBD2 (6 bases). The CDR3 extends over 13 amino acids. CDR1 LGHNA and CDR2 YSLEER come from the germline V gene. V was clipped by 4 bases and J by 8 bases, with 12 bases between them. In DNA form, the CDR3 reads TGCGCCAGCAGCCCCAGGACGGGGGATGAGCAGTTCTTC. It encodes CASSPRTGDEQFF.